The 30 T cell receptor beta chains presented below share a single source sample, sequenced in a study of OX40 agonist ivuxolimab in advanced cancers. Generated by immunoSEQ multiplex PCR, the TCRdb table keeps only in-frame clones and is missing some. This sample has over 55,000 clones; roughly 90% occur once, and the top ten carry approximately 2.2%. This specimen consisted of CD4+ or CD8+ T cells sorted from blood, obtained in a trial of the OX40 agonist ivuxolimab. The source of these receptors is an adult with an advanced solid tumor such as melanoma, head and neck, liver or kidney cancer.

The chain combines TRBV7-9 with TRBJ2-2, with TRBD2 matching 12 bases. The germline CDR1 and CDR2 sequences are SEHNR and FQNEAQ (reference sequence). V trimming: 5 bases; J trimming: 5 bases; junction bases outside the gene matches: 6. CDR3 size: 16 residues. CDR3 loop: CASSNLAGGPTGELFF. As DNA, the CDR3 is TGTGCCAGCAGCAACCTAGCGGGGGGGCCGACCGGGGAGCTGTTTTTT.

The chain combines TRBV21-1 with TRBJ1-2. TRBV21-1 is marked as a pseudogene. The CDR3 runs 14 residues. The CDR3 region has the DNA TGTGCCAGCAGCGCCCGGGACGGAGACTATGGCTACACCTTC. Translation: CASSARDGDYGYTF.

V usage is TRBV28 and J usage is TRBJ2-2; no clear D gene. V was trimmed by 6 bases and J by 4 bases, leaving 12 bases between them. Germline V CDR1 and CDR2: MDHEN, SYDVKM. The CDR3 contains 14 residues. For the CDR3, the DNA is TGTGCCAGCAGCTCGGGTTCGGGCACCGGGGAGCTGTTTTTT. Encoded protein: CASSSGSGTGELFF.

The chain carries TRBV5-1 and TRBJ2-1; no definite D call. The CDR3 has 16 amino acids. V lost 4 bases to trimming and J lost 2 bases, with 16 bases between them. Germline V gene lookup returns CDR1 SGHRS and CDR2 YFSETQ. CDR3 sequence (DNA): TGCGCCAGCAGCACGATTAAGGCCTCGACCTACAATGAGCAGTTCTTC. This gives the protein CASSTIKASTYNEQFF.

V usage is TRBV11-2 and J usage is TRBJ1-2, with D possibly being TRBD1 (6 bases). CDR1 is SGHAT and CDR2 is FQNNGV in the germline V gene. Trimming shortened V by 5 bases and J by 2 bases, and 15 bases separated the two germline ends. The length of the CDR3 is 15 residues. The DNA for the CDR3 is TGTGCCAGCAGCCCTAGGAGCGGACAGAACTATGGCTACACCTTC. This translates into CASSPRSGQNYGYTF.

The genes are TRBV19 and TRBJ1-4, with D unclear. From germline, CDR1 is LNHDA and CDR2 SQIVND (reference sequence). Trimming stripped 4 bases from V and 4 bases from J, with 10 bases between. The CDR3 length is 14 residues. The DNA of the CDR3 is TGTGCCAGTAGTACATCGGGGAATAATGAAAAACTGTTTTTT. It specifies CASSTSGNNEKLFF.

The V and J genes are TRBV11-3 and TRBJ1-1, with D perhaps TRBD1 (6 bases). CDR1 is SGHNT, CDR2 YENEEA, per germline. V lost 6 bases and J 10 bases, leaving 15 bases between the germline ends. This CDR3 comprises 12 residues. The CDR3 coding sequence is TGTGCCAGCAGTTCGACAGGTATGGGAGCTTTCTTT. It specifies CASSSTGMGAFF.

CDR3 in amino acids: CASSFEHRGNTGELFF. CDR3 nucleotides: TGTGCCAGCAGTTTCGAACACAGGGGTAACACCGGGGAGCTGTTTTTT. V is TRBV28 and J is TRBJ2-2, with 7 positions matching TRBD1. V lost 3 bases and J lost 2; bases outside the gene matches: 6. This CDR3 contains 16 residues. The germline CDR1 and CDR2 sequences are MDHEN and SYDVKM.

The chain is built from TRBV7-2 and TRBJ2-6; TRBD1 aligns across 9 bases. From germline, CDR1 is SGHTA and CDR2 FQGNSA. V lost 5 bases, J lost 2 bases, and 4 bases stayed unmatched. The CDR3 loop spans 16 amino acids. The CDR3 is CASSLGDRAGANVLTF. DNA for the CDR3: TGTGCCAGCAGCCTAGGGGACAGGGCTGGGGCCAACGTCCTGACTTTC.

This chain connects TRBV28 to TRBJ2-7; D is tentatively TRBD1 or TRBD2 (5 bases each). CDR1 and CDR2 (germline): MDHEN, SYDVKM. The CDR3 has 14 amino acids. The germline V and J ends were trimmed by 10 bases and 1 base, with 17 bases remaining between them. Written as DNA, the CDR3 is TGTGCCACCTACCCAGGGACGGTATCCTACGAGCAGTACTTC. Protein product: CATYPGTVSYEQYF.

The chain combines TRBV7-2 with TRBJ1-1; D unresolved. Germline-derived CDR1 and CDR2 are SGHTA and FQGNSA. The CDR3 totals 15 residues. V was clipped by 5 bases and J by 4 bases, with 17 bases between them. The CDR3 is CASSPVAVTGTEAFF. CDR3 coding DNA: TGTGCCAGCAGCCCGGTAGCCGTAACCGGCACTGAAGCTTTCTTT. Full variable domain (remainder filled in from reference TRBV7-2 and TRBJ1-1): GAGVSQSPSNKVTEKGKDVELRCDPISGHTALYWYRQSLGQGLEFLIYFQGNSAPDKSGLPSDRFSAERTGGSVSTLTIQRTQQEDSAVYLCASSPVAVTGTEAFFGQGTRLTVV.

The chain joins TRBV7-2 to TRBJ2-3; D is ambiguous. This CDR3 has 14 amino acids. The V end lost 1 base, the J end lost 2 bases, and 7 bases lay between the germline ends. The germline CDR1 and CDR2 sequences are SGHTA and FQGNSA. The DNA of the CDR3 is TGTGCCAGCAGCTTAGGAGCACACACAGATACGCAGTATTTT. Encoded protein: CASSLGAHTDTQYF.

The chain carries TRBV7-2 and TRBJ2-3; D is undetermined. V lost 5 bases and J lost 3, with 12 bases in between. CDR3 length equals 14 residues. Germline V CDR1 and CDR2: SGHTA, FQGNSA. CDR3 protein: CASSLEVATDTQYF. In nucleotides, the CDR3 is TGTGCCAGCAGCCTAGAGGTTGCGACAGATACGCAGTATTTT.

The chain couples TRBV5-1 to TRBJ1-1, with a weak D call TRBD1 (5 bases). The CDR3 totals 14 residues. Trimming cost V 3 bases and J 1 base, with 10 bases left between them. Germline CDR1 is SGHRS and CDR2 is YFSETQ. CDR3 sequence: CASSWSGANTEAFF. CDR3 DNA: TGCGCCAGCAGCTGGAGTGGGGCGAACACTGAAGCTTTCTTT.

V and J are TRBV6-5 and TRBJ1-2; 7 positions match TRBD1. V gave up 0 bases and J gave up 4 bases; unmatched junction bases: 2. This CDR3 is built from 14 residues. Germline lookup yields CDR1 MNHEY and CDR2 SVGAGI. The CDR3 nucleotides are TGTGCCAGCAGTTACTCCCAGGGGGGCTATGGCTACACCTTC. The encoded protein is CASSYSQGGYGYTF.

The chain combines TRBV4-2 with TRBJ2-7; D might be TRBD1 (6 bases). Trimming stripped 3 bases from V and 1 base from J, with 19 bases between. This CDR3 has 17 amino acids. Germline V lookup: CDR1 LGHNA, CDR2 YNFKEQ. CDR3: CASSHVGQRLISYEQYF. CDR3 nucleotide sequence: TGTGCCAGCAGCCATGTCGGACAGCGTCTAATTTCCTACGAGCAGTACTTC.

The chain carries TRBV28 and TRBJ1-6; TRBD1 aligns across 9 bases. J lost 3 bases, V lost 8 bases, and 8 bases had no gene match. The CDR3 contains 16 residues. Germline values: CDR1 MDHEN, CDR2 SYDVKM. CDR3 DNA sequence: TGTGCCAGCTCCGGACAGGGGATAGGCTATAATTCACCCCTCCACTTT. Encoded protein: CASSGQGIGYNSPLHF.

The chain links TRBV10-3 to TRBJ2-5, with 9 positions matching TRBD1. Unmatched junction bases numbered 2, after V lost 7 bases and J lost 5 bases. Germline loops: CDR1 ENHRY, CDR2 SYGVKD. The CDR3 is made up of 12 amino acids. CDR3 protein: CAINDRGETQYF. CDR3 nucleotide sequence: TGTGCCATCAACGACAGGGGGGAGACCCAGTACTTC.

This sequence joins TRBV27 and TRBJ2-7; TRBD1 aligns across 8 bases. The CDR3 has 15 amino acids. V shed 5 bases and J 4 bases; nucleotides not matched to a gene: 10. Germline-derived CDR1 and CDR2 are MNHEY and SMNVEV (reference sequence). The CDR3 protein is CASSIPGTGVYEQYF. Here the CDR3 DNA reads TGTGCCAGCAGTATCCCCGGGACAGGAGTATACGAGCAGTACTTC.

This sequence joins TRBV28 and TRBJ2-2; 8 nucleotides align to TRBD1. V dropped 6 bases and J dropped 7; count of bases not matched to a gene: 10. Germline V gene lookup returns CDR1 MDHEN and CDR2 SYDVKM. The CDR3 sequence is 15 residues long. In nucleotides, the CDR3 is TGTGCCAGCAGCCAAGACAGGGGAGGAATCGGGGAGCTGTTTTTT. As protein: CASSQDRGGIGELFF. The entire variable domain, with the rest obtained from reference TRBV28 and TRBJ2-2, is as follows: DVKVTQSSRYLVKRTGEKVFLECVQDMDHENMFWYRQDPGLGLRLIYFSYDVKMKEKGDIPEGYSVSREKKERFSLILESASTNQTSMYLCASSQDRGGIGELFFGEGSRLTVL.

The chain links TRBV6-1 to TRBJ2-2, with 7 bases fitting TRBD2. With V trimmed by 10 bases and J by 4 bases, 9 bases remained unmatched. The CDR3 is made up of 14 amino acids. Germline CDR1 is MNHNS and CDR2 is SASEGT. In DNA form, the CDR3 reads TGTGCCACCTCTGGGAGGGTTCTCACCGGGGAGCTGTTTTTT. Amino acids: CATSGRVLTGELFF.

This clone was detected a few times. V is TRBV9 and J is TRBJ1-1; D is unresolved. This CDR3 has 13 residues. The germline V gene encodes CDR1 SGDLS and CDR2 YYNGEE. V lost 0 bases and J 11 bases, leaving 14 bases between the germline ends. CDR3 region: CASSVGGDTGAFF. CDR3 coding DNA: TGTGCCAGCAGCGTAGGTGGGGATACGGGGGCTTTCTTT. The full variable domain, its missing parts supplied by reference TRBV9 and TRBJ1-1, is DSGVTQTPKHLITATGQRVTLRCSPRSGDLSVYWYQQSLDQGLQFLIQYYNGEERAKGNILERFSAQQFPDLHSELNLSSLELGDSALYFCASSVGGDTGAFFGQGTRLTVV.

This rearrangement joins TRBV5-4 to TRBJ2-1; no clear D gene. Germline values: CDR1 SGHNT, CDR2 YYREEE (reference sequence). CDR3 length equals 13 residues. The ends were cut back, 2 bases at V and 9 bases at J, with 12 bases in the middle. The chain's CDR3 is CASSFWSRPEQFF. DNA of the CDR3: TGTGCCAGCAGCTTTTGGAGTAGACCTGAGCAGTTCTTC. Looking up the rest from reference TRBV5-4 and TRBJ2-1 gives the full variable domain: ETGVTQSPTHLIKTRGQQVTLRCSSQSGHNTVSWYQQALGQGPQFIFQYYREEENGRGNFPPRFSGLQFPNYSSELNVNALELDDSALYLCASSFWSRPEQFFGPGTRLTVL.

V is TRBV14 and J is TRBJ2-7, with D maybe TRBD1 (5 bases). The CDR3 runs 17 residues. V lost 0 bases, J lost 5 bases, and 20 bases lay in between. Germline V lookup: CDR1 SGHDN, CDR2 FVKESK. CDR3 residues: CASSQDRGRSLQNEQYF. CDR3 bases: TGTGCCAGCAGCCAAGATAGGGGCAGGTCCCTTCAAAACGAGCAGTACTTC.

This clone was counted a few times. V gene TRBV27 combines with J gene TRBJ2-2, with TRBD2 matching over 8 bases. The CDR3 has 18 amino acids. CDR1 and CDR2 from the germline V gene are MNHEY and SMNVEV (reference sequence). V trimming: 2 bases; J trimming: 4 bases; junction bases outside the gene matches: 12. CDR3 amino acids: CASSLTPSAGGGTGELFF. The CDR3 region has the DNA TGTGCCAGCAGTTTAACCCCTAGCGCGGGAGGAGGCACCGGGGAGCTGTTTTTT.

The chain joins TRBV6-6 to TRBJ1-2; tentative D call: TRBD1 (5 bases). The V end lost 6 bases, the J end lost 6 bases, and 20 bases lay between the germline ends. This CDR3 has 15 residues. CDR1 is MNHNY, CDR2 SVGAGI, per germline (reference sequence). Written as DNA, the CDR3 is TGTGCCAGCAGGGGGTTGGCAGGGATCTTAGATGGCTACACCTTC. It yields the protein CASRGLAGILDGYTF.

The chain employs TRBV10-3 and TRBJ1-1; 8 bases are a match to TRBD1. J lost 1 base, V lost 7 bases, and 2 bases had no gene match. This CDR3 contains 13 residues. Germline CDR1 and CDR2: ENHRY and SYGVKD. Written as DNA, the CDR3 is TGTGCCATCACCGACAGGGGGAACACTGAAGCTTTCTTT. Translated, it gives CAITDRGNTEAFF.

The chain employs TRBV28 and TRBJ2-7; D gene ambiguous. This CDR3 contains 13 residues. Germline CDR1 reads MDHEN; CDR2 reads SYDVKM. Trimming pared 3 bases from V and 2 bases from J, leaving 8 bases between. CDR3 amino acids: CASSLVETYEQYF. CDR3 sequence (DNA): TGTGCCAGCAGTTTGGTAGAAACCTACGAGCAGTACTTC.

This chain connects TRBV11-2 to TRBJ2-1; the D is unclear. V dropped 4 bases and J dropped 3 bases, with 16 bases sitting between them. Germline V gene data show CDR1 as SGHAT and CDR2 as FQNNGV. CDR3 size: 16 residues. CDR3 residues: CASSWGTGYDYNEQFF. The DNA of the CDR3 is TGTGCCAGCAGCTGGGGAACTGGATACGACTACAATGAGCAGTTCTTC.

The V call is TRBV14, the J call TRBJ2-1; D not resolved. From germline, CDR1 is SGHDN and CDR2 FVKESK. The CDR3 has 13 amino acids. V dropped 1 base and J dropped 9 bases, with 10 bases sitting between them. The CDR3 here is CASSQVTSGEQFF. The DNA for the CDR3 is TGTGCCAGCAGCCAAGTAACGTCGGGTGAGCAGTTCTTC.